The clone carrying this T cell receptor beta chain occurred once. This specimen comes from a study of blood T cell repertoires in COVID-19. Study details: In each case, the material was cDNA or gDNA derived from T cells, B-cell-depleted T cells, or PBMCs.

CDR1 SEHNR and CDR2 FQNEAQ come from the germline V gene (reference sequence). This CDR3 is built from 15 residues. V was clipped by 3 bases and J by 3 bases; unmatched bases: 4. Authors' analysis steps: Reference gene primers were amplified, and this amplification served to estimate nucleated cell counts. The table came from immunoSEQ multiplex PCR; TCRdb's copy has only in-frame clones and leaves some out. From that table come the V and J calls and clone size; the DNA was used to work out D and trimming. In the table there are about 520,000 clones, 70% to 90% of which are singletons. The source is a human donor in a cohort sampled during active COVID-19. The rearrangement joins TRBV7-9 to TRBJ1-4; 7 bases fit TRBD1. Material: peripheral blood. CDR3 DNA: TGTGCCAGCAGCTTTTACAGGGGACCTAATGAAAAACTGTTTTTT. Amino acid sequence: CASSFYRGPNEKLFF.